This passage covers 24 T cell receptor beta chains from one sample sequenced in a study of blood T cell repertoires in COVID-19 (dated by TCRdb to 2019 to 2021). The protocol used for the library was the immunoSEQ multiplex PCR assay. TCRdb holds this immuneACCESS table with in-frame rearrangements only. Some clones are missing; in checked studies, unresolved V genes explain under half, and the rest has no known cause. This sample gives 200,000 or so clones in total; 75% to 90% of them show up just once. The ten largest clonotypes hold roughly 3.7% of the sample. Sequencing was performed on PBMCs or T cells enriched from blood (not recorded which). Receptor source: a woman under 30 in a cohort exposed to, infected with or recovered from COVID-19 (not recorded which).

V gene TRBV28 combines with J gene TRBJ1-5; 8 bases line up with TRBD1. The V gene's germline CDR1 is MDHEN and CDR2 SYDVKM. V was pared by 3 bases and J by 7 bases, with 11 bases of the junction left unmatched. This CDR3 is 16 amino acids long. In DNA form, the CDR3 reads TGTGCCAGCAGTTTTGGGGGCAGGGGGCTCAGGCAGCCCCAGCATTTT. This encodes CASSFGGRGLRQPQHF.

V usage is TRBV3-1 (or the pseudogene TRBV3-2) and J usage is TRBJ2-1, with 9 bases fitting TRBD2. CDR1 is LGHDT, CDR2 YNNKEL, per germline (reference sequence). The CDR3 contains 14 residues. V trimming: 5 bases; J trimming: 7 bases; junction bases outside the gene matches: 6. CDR3 nucleotides: TGTGCCAGCAGCATAGCGGGGGCAGAAAATGAGCAGTTCTTC. It translates to CASSIAGAENEQFF.

The chain joins TRBV7-3 to TRBJ1-4, with 8 bases matching TRBD1. The length of the CDR3 is 19 residues. Germline V gene data show CDR1 as SGHTA and CDR2 as FQGTGA. V shed 1 base and J 3 bases; nucleotides not matched to a gene: 13. The CDR3 nucleotides read TGTGCCAGCAGCTTAAAATTCCTTGACAGGGGCAGATCTAATGAAAAACTGTTTTTT. Amino acids: CASSLKFLDRGRSNEKLFF.

The V and J genes are TRBV19 and TRBJ2-3; D might be TRBD2 (6 bases). The CDR3 consists of 14 residues. Trimming pared 4 bases from V and 4 bases from J, leaving 12 bases between. From germline, CDR1 is LNHDA and CDR2 SQIVND (reference sequence). CDR3 nucleotides: TGTGCCAGTAGTACGTCGACTAGTGCAGATACGCAGTATTTT. Protein product: CASSTSTSADTQYF.

The chain joins TRBV28 to TRBJ2-7; 12 bases line up with TRBD2. V lost 7 bases to trimming and J lost 2 bases; unmatched junction nucleotides: 3. The length of the CDR3 is 14 residues. The germline V gene has CDR1 MDHEN and CDR2 SYDVKM. As DNA, the CDR3 is TGTGCCAGCACCCTAGCGGGAGGGACCTACGAGCAGTACTTC. Its protein is CASTLAGGTYEQYF. The variable domain in full, completed from reference TRBV28 and TRBJ2-7, reads DVKVTQSSRYLVKRTGEKVFLECVQDMDHENMFWYRQDPGLGLRLIYFSYDVKMKEKGDIPEGYSVSREKKERFSLILESASTNQTSMYLCASTLAGGTYEQYFGPGTRLTVT.

CDR3 region: CASSFGPSAVNTGELFF. Written as DNA, the CDR3 is TGTGCCAGCAGCTTTGGACCTAGCGCCGTGAACACCGGGGAGCTGTTTTTT. The chain is built from TRBV5-5 and TRBJ2-2; perhaps TRBD2 as D (6 bases). CDR3 size: 17 residues. Germline CDR1 and CDR2: SGHKS and YYEKEE (reference sequence). Trimming cost V 2 bases and J 1 base, with 15 bases left between them. Using reference TRBV5-5 and TRBJ2-2 for the parts outside the CDR3, the full variable domain is DAGVTQSPTHLIKTRGQQVTLRCSPISGHKSVSWYQQVLGQGPQFIFQYYEKEERGRGNFPDRFSARQFPNYSSELNVNALLLGDSALYLCASSFGPSAVNTGELFFGEGSRLTVL.

V and J are TRBV6-5 and TRBJ2-3; no definite D call. The CDR3 totals 12 residues. Per the germline V gene, CDR1 is MNHEY and CDR2 is SVGAGI. The V end lost 8 bases, the J end lost 4 bases, and 10 bases lay between the germline ends. The CDR3 DNA sequence: TGTGCCAGCGGCCACAGACCAGATACGCAGTATTTT. This translates into CASGHRPDTQYF.

V gene TRBV5-6 combines with J gene TRBJ1-5; perhaps TRBD1 as D (6 bases). V dropped 4 bases and J dropped 7 bases, with 15 bases sitting between them. Per germline, CDR1 SGHDT and CDR2 YYEEEE. This CDR3 comprises 14 residues. The CDR3 DNA follows: TGTGCCAGCAGCCAACAGGGTCCCAGGCAGCCCCAGCATTTT. It encodes CASSQQGPRQPQHF. Full variable domain (remainder filled in from reference TRBV5-6 and TRBJ1-5): DAGVTQSPTHLIKTRGQQVTLRCSPKSGHDTVSWYQQALGQGPQFIFQYYEEEERQRGNFPDRFSGHQFPNYSSELNVNALLLGDSALYLCASSQQGPRQPQHFGDGTRLSIL.

V gene TRBV5-4 combines with J gene TRBJ1-2, with 10 bases fitting TRBD1. The V segment lost 1 base and the J segment 8 bases; nucleotides outside the gene matches: 5. The CDR3 consists of 14 residues. CDR1 is SGHNT and CDR2 is YYREEE in the germline V gene (reference sequence). The CDR3 DNA follows: TGTGCCAGCAGCTTGCAGGGACAGGGGCCCGGCTACACCTTC. This translates into CASSLQGQGPGYTF.

The chain combines TRBV28 with TRBJ1-6, with D unclear. Trimming removed 3 bases from V and 3 bases from J, with 6 bases in between. The length of the CDR3 is 14 residues. Germline V gene lookup returns CDR1 MDHEN and CDR2 SYDVKM. CDR3 bases: TGTGCCAGCAGTTTCCAAAACTATAATTCACCCCTCCACTTT. This translates into CASSFQNYNSPLHF.

The chain uses TRBV7-2 and TRBJ2-4, with 9 bases lining up with TRBD1. Germline CDR1 reads SGHTA; CDR2 reads FQGNSA. V gave up 8 bases and J gave up 1 base; unmatched junction bases: 9. The CDR3 totals 16 residues. The CDR3 here is CASGTGGLFAKNIQYF. CDR3 DNA sequence: TGTGCCAGCGGTACAGGGGGCTTATTTGCCAAAAACATTCAGTACTTC.

CDR3 DNA: TGTGCCAGCAGTATAACATCGGGACTAGCGGGATACAATGAGCAGTTCTTC. It translates to CASSITSGLAGYNEQFF. The chain couples TRBV27 to TRBJ2-1; 13 nucleotides line up with TRBD2. Germline assignment: CDR1 MNHEY and CDR2 SMNVEV (reference sequence). This CDR3 is 17 amino acids long. V lost 5 bases, J lost 4 bases, and 8 bases stayed unmatched.

This rearrangement joins TRBV3-1 (or the pseudogene TRBV3-2) to TRBJ1-2; maybe TRBD1 (6 bases). Germline V gene sequence: CDR1 LGHDT, CDR2 YNNKEL (reference sequence). The CDR3 covers 14 residues. Trimming removed 2 bases at V and 3 bases at J, with 10 bases between. The CDR3 here is CASSQNKGDYGYTF. The DNA of the CDR3 is TGTGCCAGCAGCCAAAATAAGGGGGACTATGGCTACACCTTC.

This clone showed up many times. The chain joins TRBV19 to TRBJ1-5, with TRBD1 matching over 12 bases. The trim removed 10 bases at V and 0 bases at J, leaving 10 bases unmatched. The CDR3 contains 17 residues. Germline lookup yields CDR1 LNHDA and CDR2 SQIVND (reference sequence). CDR3: CATTRGQGAYSNQPQHF. The DNA for the CDR3 is TGTGCCACCACTAGGGGACAGGGGGCTTATAGCAATCAGCCCCAGCATTTT. Full variable domain (rest looked up from reference TRBV19 and TRBJ1-5): DGGITQSPKYLFRKEGQNVTLSCEQNLNHDAMYWYRQDPGQGLRLIYYSQIVNDFQKGDIAEGYSVSREKKESFPLTVTSAQKNPTAFYLCATTRGQGAYSNQPQHFGDGTRLSIL.

The chain has TRBV3-1 (or the pseudogene TRBV3-2) and TRBJ2-3, with TRBD2 matching over 7 bases. Germline CDR1 is LGHDT and CDR2 is YNNKEL (reference sequence). The CDR3 extends over 16 amino acids. J was trimmed by 2 bases and V by 1 base; bases with no gene match: 6. CDR3 bases: TGTGCCAGCAGCCAAGGACTAGCCCGCCACACAGATACGCAGTATTTT. Its translation: CASSQGLARHTDTQYF.

The rearrangement links TRBV2 to TRBJ2-3; D is undetermined. The germline V and J ends were trimmed by 7 bases and 3 bases, with 11 bases remaining between them. Per germline, CDR1 SNHLY and CDR2 FYNNEI. This CDR3 has 13 residues. Written as DNA, the CDR3 is TGTGCCAGCAATCGAGAGTTTACAGATACGCAGTATTTT. It codes for CASNREFTDTQYF.

Comment on this clone: Other DNA sequences in the sample encode the same CDR3. The chain recombines TRBV9 with TRBJ2-2, with D tentatively TRBD1 (6 bases). There are 15 residues in the CDR3. Trimming pared 0 bases from V and 4 bases from J, leaving 10 bases between. Per germline, CDR1 SGDLS and CDR2 YYNGEE. For the CDR3, the DNA is TGTGCCAGCAGCGTAGGAGGACAGCCCACCGGGGAGCTGTTTTTT. Translated, it gives CASSVGGQPTGELFF.

This chain uses TRBV25-1 with TRBJ1-3; tentative D call: TRBD1 (5 bases). The CDR3 contains 16 residues. Trimming removed 2 bases at V and 4 bases at J, with 15 bases between. Germline values: CDR1 MGHDK, CDR2 SYGVNS. The CDR3 nucleotides read TGTGCCAGCAGTGAACCCCGGGGGACTTTCGGAAACACCATATATTTT. Protein product: CASSEPRGTFGNTIYF. Variable domain in full (rest from reference TRBV25-1 and TRBJ1-3): EADIYQTPRYLVIGTGKKITLECSQTMGHDKMYWYQQDPGMELHLIHYSYGVNSTEKGDLSSESTVSRIRTEHFPLTLESARPSHTSQYLCASSEPRGTFGNTIYFGEGSWLTVV.

The chain employs TRBV29-1 and TRBJ2-7, with 9 nucleotides matching TRBD1. The CDR3 spans 13 residues. Germline CDR1 reads SQVTM; CDR2 reads ANQGSEA. Trimming cost V 7 bases and J 1 base; bases outside gene matches: 5. This CDR3 is CSAEGQGSYEQYF. CDR3 sequence (DNA): TGCAGCGCCGAGGGACAGGGTTCCTACGAGCAGTACTTC.

The V and J genes are TRBV11-1 and TRBJ2-7, with 9 bases lining up with TRBD1. The germline V gene has CDR1 SGHAT and CDR2 FQDESV (reference sequence). CDR3 length: 16 amino acids. The junction had 7 bases not matched to a gene; V was cut back by 2 bases and J by 2 bases. CDR3 protein: CASSLTGQGYPYEQYF. CDR3 sequence (DNA): TGTGCCAGCAGCTTAACGGGACAGGGATATCCCTACGAGCAGTACTTC.

The V and J genes are TRBV2 and TRBJ1-5; TRBD1 aligns across 8 bases. Germline V CDR1 and CDR2: SNHLY, FYNNEI. The CDR3 has 15 residues. Losses at the gene ends were 2 bases for V and 6 bases for J; bases not matched to a gene: 6. CDR3 DNA: TGTGCCAGCAGTGAACAGTCAGGGGGCGGTCAGCCCCAGCATTTT. Its protein product is CASSEQSGGGQPQHF.

The chain carries TRBV18 and TRBJ2-5; no clear D. V lost 5 bases and J lost 0, with 4 bases in between. CDR1 and CDR2 (germline): KGHSH, LQKENI. This CDR3 comprises 12 residues. CDR3 region: CASSNYQETQYF. The CDR3 DNA reads TGTGCCAGCTCAAACTACCAAGAGACCCAGTACTTC. The full variable domain, rest sourced from reference TRBV18 and TRBJ2-5, is NAGVMQNPRHLVRRRGQEARLRCSPMKGHSHVYWYRQLPEEGLKFMVYLQKENIIDESGMPKERFSAEFPKEGPSILRIQQVVRGDSAAYFCASSNYQETQYFGPGTRLLVL.

The chain is built from TRBV7-9 and TRBJ1-2, with D uncertain. Trimming cost V 5 bases and J 7 bases, with 11 bases left between them. The CDR3 is 12 amino acids. Germline CDR1 SEHNR, CDR2 FQNEAQ (reference sequence). For the CDR3, the DNA is TGTGCCAGCAGCCGACTTCCTCGTGGCTACACCTTC. This gives the protein CASSRLPRGYTF.

This chain links TRBV6-5 with TRBJ1-1; 8 nucleotides align to TRBD1. The CDR3 spans 14 residues. Germline V gives CDR1 MNHEY, CDR2 SVGAGI. V shed 6 bases, J shed 2 bases, and the junction held 5 bases outside the gene matches. CDR3: CASSLGQENTEAFF. The CDR3 DNA reads TGTGCCAGCAGCCTGGGACAGGAAAACACTGAAGCTTTCTTT.